Included here is one TCR beta chain sequence, with context. As yet, its antigen is unknown. A read error may account for a junction end that differs from germline. CDR3 length: 16 residues. CDR1 MDHEN and CDR2 SYDVKM come from the germline V gene. The source of the sample is a study of tumor and adjacent non-tumor tissue in lung cancer. The study's findings and limits: Tumor repertoires had a smaller top 100 clone share than normal lung.

A modified ARM-PCR protocol with three rounds of nested PCR amplified TCRbeta. TCRdb reprocessed the multiplex PCR reads via MiXCR and lists one record per CDR3 protein. The sample consists of 100,000 or so distinct CDR3 sequences, 50% to 70% of them appearing once. The template was RNA from unsorted bulk tissue. The normal lung tissue was taken more than 3 cm from the tumor edge. The clonotype was recovered from a man aged 25 to 40 with non-small cell lung cancer. The chain carries TRBV28 and TRBJ2-2, with D perhaps being TRBD1 or TRBD2 (5 bases each). Material for sequencing was distant non-tumor lung tissue. The CDR3: CASSFRRGIYTGELVF. The CDR3 DNA is TGTGCCAGCAGTTTTCGCCGGGGCATCTACACCGGGGAGCTGGTTTTT.